This T cell receptor (beta chain) came from a study of T cell responses to AZD1222 COVID-19 vaccine. This clone was seen a handful of times. The protocol was immunoSEQ multiplex PCR, while the TCRdb copy is restricted to in-frame clones and leaves out a portion. Seen here are around 260,000 clones, just over 90% observed once, and the top ten hold around 0.6%. The clonotype comes from an adult in good health. Sample: peripheral blood, taken on day 0 of AZD1222 vaccination.

The CDR3 nucleotides are TGCACCAGCAGCCAGGGAGAGGTCAACTCCTACGAGCAGTACTTC. This encodes CTSSQGEVNSYEQYF. This chain links TRBV1 with TRBJ2-7; TRBD2 reflects the table's D call only, with no check against the DNA. TRBV1 counts as a pseudogene. The CDR3 length is 15 residues.